One and the same sample provided the 5 T cell receptor beta chains below, sequenced in a study of cytomegalovirus exposure and HLA in healthy donors. The PCR made use of 60 Vbeta and 13 Jbeta primers. TCRdb's table, derived via immunoSEQ multiplex PCR, lists solely in-frame clones and lacks some. The data hold about 150,000 clones, with about four fifths observed a single time. Sequences were obtained from PBMCs. All receptors come from a man aged 18 to 30 in good health and CMV-seronegative.

The chain employs TRBV19 and TRBJ1-4; TRBD1 might be the D (6 bases). Germline V CDR1 and CDR2: LNHDA, SQIVND (reference sequence). Between the trimmed V and J ends, which lost 7 bases and 7 bases, there was a span of 16 bases. The CDR3 has 14 amino acids. The CDR3 nucleotides read TGTGCCAGTACCGCAGGGGTTTCATTTGAAAAACTGTTTTTT. It is translated as CASTAGVSFEKLFF.

The rearrangement joins TRBV9 to TRBJ1-2, with 11 bases matching TRBD1. The CDR3 length is 16 residues. V lost 0 bases to trimming and J lost 3 bases; unmatched junction nucleotides: 4. Germline V gene lookup returns CDR1 SGDLS and CDR2 YYNGEE. The CDR3 spells CASSVGGTGGYYGYTF. The CDR3 nucleotides read TGTGCCAGCAGCGTAGGAGGGACAGGGGGGTACTATGGCTACACCTTC.

The genes are TRBV7-6 and TRBJ2-5; D not certain. Germline CDR1 SGHVS, CDR2 FNYEAQ. There are 10 residues in the CDR3. The ends were cut back, 11 bases at V and 4 bases at J, with 8 bases in the middle. The DNA for the CDR3 is TGTGCCTCGGGTAGAGAGACCCAGTACTTC. Translation gives CASGRETQYF.

V usage is TRBV29-1 and J usage is TRBJ1-1, with 9 bases that match TRBD1. Trimming cost V 4 bases and J 5 bases; bases outside gene matches: 11. The CDR3 runs 15 residues. Germline loops: CDR1 SQVTM, CDR2 ANQGSEA. The CDR3 region has the DNA TGCAGCGTTGGACAGGGGGGTCTGGGGTGGACTGAAGCTTTCTTT. Its translation is CSVGQGGLGWTEAFF.

This chain links TRBV5-1 with TRBJ2-7; maybe TRBD2 (6 bases). V gave up 5 bases and J gave up 3 bases, with 15 bases separating them. The CDR3 totals 14 residues. Looked up from germline, CDR1 is SGHRS and CDR2 is YFSETQ. The CDR3 here is CASRGSPTSYEQYV. CDR3 coding DNA: TGCGCCAGCAGGGGCTCCCCGACTAGCTACGAGCAGTACGTC.